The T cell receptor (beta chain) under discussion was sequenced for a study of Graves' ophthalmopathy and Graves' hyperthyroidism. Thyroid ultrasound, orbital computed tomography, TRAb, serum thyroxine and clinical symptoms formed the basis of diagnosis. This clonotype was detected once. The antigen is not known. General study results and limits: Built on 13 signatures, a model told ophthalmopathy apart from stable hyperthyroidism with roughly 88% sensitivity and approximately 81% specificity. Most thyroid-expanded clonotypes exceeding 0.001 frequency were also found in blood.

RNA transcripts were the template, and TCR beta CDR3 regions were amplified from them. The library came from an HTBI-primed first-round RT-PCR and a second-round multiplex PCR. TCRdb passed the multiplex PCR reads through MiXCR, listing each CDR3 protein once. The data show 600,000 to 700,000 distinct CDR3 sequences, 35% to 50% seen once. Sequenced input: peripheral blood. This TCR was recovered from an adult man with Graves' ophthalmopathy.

The CDR3 region has the DNA TGTGCCAGCAGCTTAGTCTTCTATGAGCAGTTCTTC. Translated, it gives CASSLVFYEQFF. The chain employs TRBV7-8 and TRBJ2-7; D call uncertain. The J call is in doubt because the DNA end fits TRBJ2-1 better. Looked up from germline, CDR1 is SGHVS and CDR2 is FQNEAQ. The CDR3 contains 12 residues.